This paragraph reports one TCR beta chain. Its antigen is unknown. Per germline, CDR1 KGHSH and CDR2 LQKENI. J lost 8 bases, V lost 3 bases, and 7 bases had no gene match. The CDR3 loop spans 14 amino acids. The sample is drawn from a study of beta chain features in type 1 diabetes. General study results and limits: Patients' naive, central memory and regulatory TCRB repertoires appeared more alike than those of healthy donors.

Isolated RNA was reverse transcribed in full, so expressed TCRB transcripts were sequenced. Libraries were prepared by immunoSEQ multiplex PCR; TCRdb keeps only in-frame clonotypes and omits some of them. Of about 900,000 clones detected, about a sixth appear once; the ten largest clones hold around 0.02%. CD4+ naive, central memory, regulatory and stem cell-like memory subsets were isolated by sorting on CD45RO/CCR7/CD25/CD127/CD95/CD27. The sequenced sample consisted of naive CD4+ T cells from blood. The sequence derives from a woman between 18 and 30 years old in good health. The chain links TRBV18 to TRBJ2-1, with 7 bases fitting TRBD2. For the CDR3, the DNA is TGTGCCAGCTCACCCCCATCGGGAGGCGATGAGCAGTTCTTC. It is translated as CASSPPSGGDEQFF.